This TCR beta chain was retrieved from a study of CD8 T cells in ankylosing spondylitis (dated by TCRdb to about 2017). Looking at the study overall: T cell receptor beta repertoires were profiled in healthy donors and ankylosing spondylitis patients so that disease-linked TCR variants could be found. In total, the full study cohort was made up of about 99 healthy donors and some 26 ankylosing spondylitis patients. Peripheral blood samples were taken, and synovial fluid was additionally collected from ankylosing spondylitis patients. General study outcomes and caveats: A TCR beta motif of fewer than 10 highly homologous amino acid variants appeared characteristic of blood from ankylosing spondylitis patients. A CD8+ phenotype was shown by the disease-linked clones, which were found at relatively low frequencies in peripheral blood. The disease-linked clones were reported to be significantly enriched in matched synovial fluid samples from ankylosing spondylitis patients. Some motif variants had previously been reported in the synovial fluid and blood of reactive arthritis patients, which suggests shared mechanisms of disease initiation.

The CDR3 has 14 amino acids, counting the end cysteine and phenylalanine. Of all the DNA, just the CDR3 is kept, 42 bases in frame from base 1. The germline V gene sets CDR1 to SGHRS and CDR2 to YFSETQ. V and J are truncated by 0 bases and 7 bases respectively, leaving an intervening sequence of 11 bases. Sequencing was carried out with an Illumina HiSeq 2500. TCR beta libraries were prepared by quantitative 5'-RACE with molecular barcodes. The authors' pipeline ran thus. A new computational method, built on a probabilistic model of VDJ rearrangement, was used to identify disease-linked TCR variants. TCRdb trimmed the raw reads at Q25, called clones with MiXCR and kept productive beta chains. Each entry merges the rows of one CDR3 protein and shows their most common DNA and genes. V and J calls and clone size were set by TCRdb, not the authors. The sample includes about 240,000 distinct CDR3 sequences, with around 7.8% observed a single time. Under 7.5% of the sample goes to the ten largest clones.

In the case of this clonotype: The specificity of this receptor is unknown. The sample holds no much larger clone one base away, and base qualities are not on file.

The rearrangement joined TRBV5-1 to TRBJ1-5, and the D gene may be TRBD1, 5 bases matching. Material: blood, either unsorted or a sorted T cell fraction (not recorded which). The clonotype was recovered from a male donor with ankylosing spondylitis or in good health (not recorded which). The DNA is TGCGCCAGCAGCTTGGGACAGATTGGACAGCCCCAGCATTTT. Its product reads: CASSLGQIGQPQHF. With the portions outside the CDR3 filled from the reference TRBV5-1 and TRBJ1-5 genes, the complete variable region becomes KAGVTQTPRYLIKTRGQQVTLSCSPISGHRSVSWYQQTPGQGLQFLFEYFSETQRNKGNFPGRFSGRQFSNSRSEMNVSTLELGDSALYLCASSLGQIGQPQHFGDGTRLSIL.